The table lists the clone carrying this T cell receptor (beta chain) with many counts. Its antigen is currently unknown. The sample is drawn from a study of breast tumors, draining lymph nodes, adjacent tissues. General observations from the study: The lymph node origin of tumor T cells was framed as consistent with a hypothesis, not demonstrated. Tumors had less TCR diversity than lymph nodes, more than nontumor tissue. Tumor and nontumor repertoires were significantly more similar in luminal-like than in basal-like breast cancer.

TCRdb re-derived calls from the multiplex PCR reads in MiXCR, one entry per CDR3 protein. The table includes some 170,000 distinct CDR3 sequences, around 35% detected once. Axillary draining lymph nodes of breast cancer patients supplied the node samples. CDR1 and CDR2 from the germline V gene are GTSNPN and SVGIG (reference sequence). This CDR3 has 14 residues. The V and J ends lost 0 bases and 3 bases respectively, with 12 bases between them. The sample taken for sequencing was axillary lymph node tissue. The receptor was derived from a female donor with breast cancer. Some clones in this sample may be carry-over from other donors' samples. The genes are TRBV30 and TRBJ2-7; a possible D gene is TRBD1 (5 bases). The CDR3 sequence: CAWSVGDSYYEQYF. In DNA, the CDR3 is TGTGCCTGGAGTGTAGGTGACAGTTACTACGAGCAGTACTTC.